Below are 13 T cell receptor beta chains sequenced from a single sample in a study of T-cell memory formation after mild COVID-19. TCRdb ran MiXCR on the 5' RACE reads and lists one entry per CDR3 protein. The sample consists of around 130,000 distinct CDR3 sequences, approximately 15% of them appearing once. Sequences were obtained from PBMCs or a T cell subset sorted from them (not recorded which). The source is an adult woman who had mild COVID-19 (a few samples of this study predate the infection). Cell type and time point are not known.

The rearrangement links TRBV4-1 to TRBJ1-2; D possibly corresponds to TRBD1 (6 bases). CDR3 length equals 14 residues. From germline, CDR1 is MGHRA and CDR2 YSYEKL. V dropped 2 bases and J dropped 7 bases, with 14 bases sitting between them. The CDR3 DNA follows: TGCGCCAGCAGCCAAAAGGGGAACAGGGTTGGCTACACCTTC. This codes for CASSQKGNRVGYTF.

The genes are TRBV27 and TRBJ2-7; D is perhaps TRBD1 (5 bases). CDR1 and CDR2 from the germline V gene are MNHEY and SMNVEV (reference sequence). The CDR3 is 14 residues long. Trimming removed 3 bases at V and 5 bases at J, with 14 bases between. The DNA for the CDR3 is TGTGCCAGCAGTTTTGTGGGGCCCCGGGACGAGCAGTACTTC. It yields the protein CASSFVGPRDEQYF.

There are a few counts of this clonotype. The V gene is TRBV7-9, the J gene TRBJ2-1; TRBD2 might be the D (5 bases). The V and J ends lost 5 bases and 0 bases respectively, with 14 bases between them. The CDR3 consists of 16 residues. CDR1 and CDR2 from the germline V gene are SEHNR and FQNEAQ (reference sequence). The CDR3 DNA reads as TGTGCCAGCAGCCCGCGAGAAGGGAGCTCCTACAATGAGCAGTTCTTC. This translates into CASSPREGSSYNEQFF.

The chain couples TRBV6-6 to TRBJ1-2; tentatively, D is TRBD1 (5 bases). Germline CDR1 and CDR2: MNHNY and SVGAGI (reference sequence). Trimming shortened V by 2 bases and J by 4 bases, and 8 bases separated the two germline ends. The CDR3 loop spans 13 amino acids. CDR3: CASSYGGTYGYTF. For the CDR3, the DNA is TGTGCCAGCAGTTACGGGGGTACCTATGGCTACACCTTC.

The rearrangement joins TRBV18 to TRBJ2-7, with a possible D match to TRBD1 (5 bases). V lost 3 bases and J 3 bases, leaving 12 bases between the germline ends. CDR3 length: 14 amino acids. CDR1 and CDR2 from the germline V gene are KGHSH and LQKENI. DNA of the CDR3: TGTGCCAGCTCACCCAGTCAGGGAAACTACGAGCAGTACTTC. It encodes CASSPSQGNYEQYF.

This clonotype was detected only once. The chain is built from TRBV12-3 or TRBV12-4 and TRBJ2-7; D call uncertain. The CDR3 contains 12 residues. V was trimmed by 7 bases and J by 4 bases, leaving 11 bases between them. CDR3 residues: CASTLNGYEQYF. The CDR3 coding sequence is TGTGCCAGCACCCTGAACGGATACGAGCAGTACTTC.

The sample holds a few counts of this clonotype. CDR3 bases: TGTGCCAGCAGCTTAGGGGGAGCGGAGGTGTACTTC. Translation: CASSLGGAEVYF. This chain uses TRBV11-3 with TRBJ2-7, with a tentative D call TRBD2 (5 bases). Looked up from germline, CDR1 is SGHNT and CDR2 is YENEEA. V lost 1 base, J lost 12 bases, and 13 bases lay in between. The CDR3 extends over 12 amino acids. The variable domain in full, with the rest retrieved from reference TRBV11-3 and TRBJ2-7, is EAGVVQSPRYKIIEKKQPVAFWCNPISGHNTLYWYLQNLGQGPELLIRYENEEAVDDSQLPKDRFSAERLKGVDSTLKIQPAELGDSAVYLCASSLGGAEVYFGPGTRLTVT.

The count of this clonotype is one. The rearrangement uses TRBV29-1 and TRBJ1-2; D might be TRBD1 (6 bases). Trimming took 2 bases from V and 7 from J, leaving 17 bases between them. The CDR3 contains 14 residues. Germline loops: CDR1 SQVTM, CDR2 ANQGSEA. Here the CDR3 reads CSVEPLIGGSGYTF. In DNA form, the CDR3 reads TGCAGCGTTGAACCTCTAATCGGGGGCTCTGGCTACACCTTC. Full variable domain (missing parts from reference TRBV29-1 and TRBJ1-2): SAVISQKPSRDICQRGTSLTIQCQVDSQVTMMFWYRQQPGQSLTLIATANQGSEATYESGFVIDKFPISRPNLTFSTLTVSNMSPEDSSIYLCSVEPLIGGSGYTFGSGTRLTVV.

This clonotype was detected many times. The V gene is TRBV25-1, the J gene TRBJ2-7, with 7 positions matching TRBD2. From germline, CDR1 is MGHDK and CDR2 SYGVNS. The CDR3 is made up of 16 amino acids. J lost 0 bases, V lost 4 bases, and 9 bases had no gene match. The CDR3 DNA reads TGTGCCAGCAGTGGGGAGCGGGACTCAAGCTCCTACGAGCAGTACTTC. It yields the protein CASSGERDSSSYEQYF.

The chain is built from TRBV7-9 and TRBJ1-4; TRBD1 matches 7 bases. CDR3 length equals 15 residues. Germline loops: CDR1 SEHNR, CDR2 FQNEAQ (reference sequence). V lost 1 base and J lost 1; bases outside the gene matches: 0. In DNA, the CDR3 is TGTGCCAGCAGCTTAGGGGACAGAACTAATGAAAAACTGTTTTTT. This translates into CASSLGDRTNEKLFF.

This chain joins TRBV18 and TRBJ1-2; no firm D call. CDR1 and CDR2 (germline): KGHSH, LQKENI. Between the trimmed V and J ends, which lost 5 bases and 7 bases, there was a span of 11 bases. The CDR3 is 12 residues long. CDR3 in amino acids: CASSSIGVGYTF. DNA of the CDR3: TGTGCCAGCTCAAGCATCGGGGTTGGCTACACCTTC.

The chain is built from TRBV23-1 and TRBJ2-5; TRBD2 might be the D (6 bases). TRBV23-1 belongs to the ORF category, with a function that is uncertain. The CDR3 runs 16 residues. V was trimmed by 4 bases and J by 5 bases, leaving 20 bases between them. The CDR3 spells CASSRRQRGSWETQYF. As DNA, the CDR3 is TGCGCCAGCAGTCGAAGACAACGGGGGAGCTGGGAGACCCAGTACTTC.

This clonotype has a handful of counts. The CDR3 reads CASSYSPNSATYEQYF. The CDR3 coding sequence is TGTGCCAGCAGTTACTCTCCGAATAGCGCAACCTACGAGCAGTACTTC. J is TRBJ2-7 and V is TRBV6-2 or TRBV6-3; weak D call: TRBD2 (5 bases). V dropped 0 bases and J dropped 2 bases, with 14 bases sitting between them. Germline V gives CDR1 MNHEY, CDR2 SVGEGT. The CDR3 spans 16 residues.